The 31 T cell receptor beta chains in this list originate from one sample, sequenced in a study of T cell repertoires in cytomegalovirus infection. Each CDR3 protein is one row after TCRdb ran MiXCR on the reads. The sample carries about 740,000 distinct CDR3 sequences, 35% to 45% recorded once. The sequencing input was PBMCs. The origin of the receptors is a human donor in good health (CMV status not recorded). Some clones in this sample may be carry-over from other donors' samples.

The V call is TRBV27, the J call TRBJ1-3; D is undetermined. The CDR3 contains 15 residues. The germline gives CDR1 MNHEY, CDR2 SMNVEV (reference sequence). Between the trimmed V and J ends, which lost 3 bases and 0 bases, there was a span of 9 bases. The CDR3 sequence is CASSFAPSSGNTIYF. CDR3 bases: TGTGCCAGCAGTTTCGCACCTAGCTCTGGAAACACCATATATTTT.

The table lists this clonotype with many counts. CDR3 nucleotide sequence: TGTGCCAGCACCCGAGCGAGCGGGTCTAGCACAGATACGCAGTATTTT. Translation: CASTRASGSSTDTQYF. The chain recombines TRBV6-1 with TRBJ2-3, with D possibly TRBD2 on 6 matching bases. Trimming pared 7 bases from V and 0 bases from J, leaving 17 bases between. The CDR3 spans 16 residues. The germline V gene encodes CDR1 MNHNS and CDR2 SASEGT.

CDR3 sequence (DNA): TGTGCCAGCAGTTTATTGTACAGGGGAACAGATACGCAGTATTTT. It encodes CASSLLYRGTDTQYF. The rearrangement joins TRBV27 to TRBJ2-3; 7 bases agree with TRBD1. The CDR3 length is 15 residues. With V trimmed by 1 base and J by 3 bases, 4 bases remained unmatched. CDR1 and CDR2 from the germline V gene are MNHEY and SMNVEV (reference sequence).

The chain carries TRBV27 and TRBJ1-2, with TRBD1 identical over 12 bases. The CDR3 runs 18 residues. CDR1 and CDR2 (germline): MNHEY, SMNVEV (reference sequence). After removal of 5 bases from V and 2 bases from J, the junction contained 12 bases not matched to a gene. The CDR3 DNA reads TGTGCCAGCAGTCAAGTTGCGGGACAGGGGGCTTTAAACTATGGCTACACCTTC. It is translated as CASSQVAGQGALNYGYTF.

This clonotype was seen repeatedly, ten times or more. V gene TRBV7-3 combines with J gene TRBJ1-6; D gene unclear. CDR3 length equals 14 residues. V dropped 2 bases and J dropped 10 bases, with 12 bases sitting between them. CDR1 is SGHTA, CDR2 FQGTGA, per germline. CDR3 nucleotides: TGTGCCAGCAGCTTATCAGGTGGTCGATCACCCCTCCACTTT. It specifies CASSLSGGRSPLHF.

This clonotype appeared a few times. The V and J genes are TRBV10-3 and TRBJ2-3; D is uncertain. CDR1 and CDR2 from the germline V gene are ENHRY and SYGVKD. The CDR3 has 12 amino acids. V dropped 6 bases and J dropped 0 bases, with 4 bases sitting between them. The CDR3 sequence is CAISSSTDTQYF. CDR3 nucleotides: TGTGCCATCAGCTCTAGCACAGATACGCAGTATTTT.

V usage is TRBV15 and J usage is TRBJ2-7, with 10 bases matching TRBD1. This CDR3 has 14 residues. The J segment lost 4 bases and the V segment lost 5 bases, leaving 5 bases of the junction unmatched. CDR1 and CDR2 from the germline V gene are LNHNV and YYDKDF (reference sequence). The CDR3 DNA reads TGTGCCACCAGCTGGGACAGGGGATCTTACGAGCAGTACTTC. Translated: CATSWDRGSYEQYF.

The genes are TRBV7-8 and TRBJ2-7; D not resolved. Trimming pared 0 bases from V and 2 bases from J, leaving 11 bases between. This CDR3 is 15 amino acids long. Germline loops: CDR1 SGHVS, CDR2 FQNEAQ. CDR3 residues: CASSLALGITYEQYF. The DNA of the CDR3 is TGTGCCAGCAGCTTAGCTTTGGGGATAACCTACGAGCAGTACTTC.

The V call is TRBV10-3, the J call TRBJ2-5; no definite D call. The CDR3 contains 16 residues. V gave up 6 bases and J gave up 3 bases, with 20 bases separating them. Germline assignment: CDR1 ENHRY and CDR2 SYGVKD. The CDR3 DNA is TGTGCCATCAGATCTTCAGACCGCTACCTAAAAGAGACCCAGTACTTC. Translating gives CAIRSSDRYLKETQYF.

There are a few counts of this clonotype. The chain employs TRBV5-1 and TRBJ2-5; D is possibly TRBD1 (5 bases). Germline lookup yields CDR1 SGHRS and CDR2 YFSETQ. The CDR3 has 14 residues. V gave up 3 bases and J gave up 2 bases, with 11 bases separating them. This CDR3 is CASSYRTLQETQYF. As DNA, the CDR3 is TGCGCCAGCAGCTACCGGACACTGCAAGAGACCCAGTACTTC.

This sequence joins TRBV29-1 and TRBJ1-5; D uncertain. There are 13 residues in the CDR3. Germline lookup yields CDR1 SQVTM and CDR2 ANQGSEA. Trimming took 3 bases from V and 4 from J, leaving 10 bases between them. CDR3 nucleotides: TGCAGCGTTGAGTATACAGCGAATCAGCCCCAGCATTTT. Translation gives CSVEYTANQPQHF.

This clonotype was seen repeatedly, ten times or more. For the CDR3, the DNA is TGCGCCAGCAGCGCGGGACAGGGGGTTTATGGCTACACCTTC. Its protein is CASSAGQGVYGYTF. The gene calls are TRBV4-1 and TRBJ1-2; 11 bases align to TRBD1. The CDR3 length is 14 residues. V shed 5 bases, J shed 5 bases, and the junction held 4 bases outside the gene matches. Germline loops: CDR1 MGHRA, CDR2 YSYEKL.

This clonotype has at least ten counts. V usage is TRBV7-8 and J usage is TRBJ2-3, with TRBD2 identical over 7 bases. This CDR3 is built from 14 residues. Germline assignment: CDR1 SGHVS and CDR2 FQNEAQ. Losses at the gene ends were 1 base for V and 10 bases for J; bases not matched to a gene: 8. CDR3 in amino acids: CASSLGGRKTSQYF. In nucleotides, the CDR3 is TGTGCCAGCAGCTTAGGCGGGAGAAAGACCTCGCAGTATTTT.

V gene TRBV7-9 combines with J gene TRBJ2-2, with TRBD2 as a possible D gene (6 bases). Germline CDR1 SEHNR, CDR2 FQNEAQ (reference sequence). Trimming pared 5 bases from V and 4 bases from J, leaving 17 bases between. The CDR3 runs 16 residues. In nucleotides, the CDR3 is TGTGCCAGCAGCCCCAAGGGACTCTCATCCACCGGGGAGCTGTTTTTT. As protein: CASSPKGLSSTGELFF.

The table lists this clonotype with a count of one. J is TRBJ2-2 and V is TRBV7-9; no clear D gene. The CDR3 is 18 amino acids. CDR1 and CDR2 (germline): SEHNR, FQNEAQ (reference sequence). V was trimmed by 2 bases and J by 2 bases, leaving 18 bases between them. This CDR3 is CASSLRKTARVNTGELFF. The CDR3 DNA reads as TGTGCCAGCAGCTTAAGAAAGACGGCCCGGGTTAACACCGGGGAGCTGTTTTTT.

The chain uses TRBV10-3 and TRBJ2-7; tentative D call: TRBD2 (7 bases). In germline, CDR1 is ENHRY, CDR2 SYGVKD. V was pared by 11 bases and J by 0 bases, with 14 bases between. The CDR3 is 13 residues long. CDR3 loop: CAGGGGSSYEQYF. The CDR3 DNA reads as TGTGCCGGGGGGGGCGGAAGCTCCTACGAGCAGTACTTC.

In this sample, this clonotype turned up once. Given a much more abundant clone one base away, this may be a read error. The rearrangement uses TRBV7-2 and TRBJ1-3; D unresolved. Germline values: CDR1 SGHTA, CDR2 FQGNSA. CDR3 length: 15 residues. The CDR3 region is CASCLEGLSGNTIYF. Written as DNA, the CDR3 is TGTGCCAGCTGCTTAGAGGGCCTCTCTGGAAACACCATATATTTT.

This clonotype appeared a few times. J is TRBJ2-6 and V is TRBV7-6; D ambiguous. The CDR3 contains 10 residues. Trimming removed 1 base at V and 13 bases at J, with 2 bases between. Germline values: CDR1 SGHVS, CDR2 FNYEAQ. This CDR3 reads CASSLVVLTF. The DNA of the CDR3 is TGTGCCAGCAGCTTAGTTGTCCTGACTTTC.

For this clonotype: No conserved phenylalanine or tryptophan is present at the end of the CDR3, so a read error is the likely explanation. The gene calls are TRBV7-6 and TRBJ1-5; D possibly corresponds to TRBD1 (5 bases). The ends were cut back, 6 bases at V and 1 base at J, with 10 bases in the middle. CDR3 length: 14 residues. CDR1 SGHVS and CDR2 FNYEAQ come from the germline V gene. CDR3 nucleotides: TGTGCCAGCAGTCCCGGGGGGAGCAATCAGCCCCAGCATTGT. Amino acid sequence: CASSPGGSNQPQHC.

This clonotype was recorded at least ten times. V gene TRBV27 combines with J gene TRBJ2-3; TRBD2 is a possible D gene (5 bases). V was pared by 4 bases and J by 1 base, with 12 bases between. The CDR3 is 15 amino acids. Germline lookup yields CDR1 MNHEY and CDR2 SMNVEV (reference sequence). The CDR3 DNA follows: TGTGCCAGCAGTTCAGAGGGTTGGGGCACAGATACGCAGTATTTT. Protein sequence: CASSSEGWGTDTQYF.

This clonotype has only a few counts. The V gene is TRBV11-2, the J gene TRBJ2-5; D might be TRBD1 (5 bases). The germline V gene has CDR1 SGHAT and CDR2 FQNNGV. Trimming took off 1 base at V and 4 bases at J, with 10 bases between the two ends. The CDR3 has 14 amino acids. The chain's CDR3 is CASSLGARAETQYF. The CDR3 DNA reads TGTGCCAGCAGCTTAGGAGCCAGGGCAGAGACCCAGTACTTC.

In its sample, this clonotype was seen a few times. V and J are TRBV30 and TRBJ1-5; D remains unclear. CDR3 length: 14 amino acids. V lost 3 bases and J 10 bases, leaving 19 bases between the germline ends. Germline V gene lookup returns CDR1 GTSNPN and CDR2 SVGIG (reference sequence). CDR3 DNA sequence: TGTGCCTGGAGCGTACACCCTCTAAGAGACCCCCAGCATTTT. Translated: CAWSVHPLRDPQHF.

In this sample, this clonotype turned up once. The chain combines TRBV20-1 with TRBJ2-3, with 10 bases lining up with TRBD2. Trimming at V came to 5 bases and at J to 0 bases, leaving 17 bases not matched to a gene. The CDR3 contains 19 residues. Germline V gene data show CDR1 as DFQATT and CDR2 as SNEGSKA (reference sequence). The CDR3 loop is CSAPPGLAEATPSTDTQYF. The CDR3, as DNA: TGCAGTGCTCCCCCAGGACTAGCGGAGGCGACCCCTAGCACAGATACGCAGTATTTT.

V gene TRBV20-1 combines with J gene TRBJ1-5, with D perhaps matching TRBD1 (5 bases). CDR3 length: 15 residues. Germline CDR1 is DFQATT and CDR2 is SNEGSKA (reference sequence). Trimming shortened V by 2 bases and J by 0 bases, and 11 bases separated the two germline ends. CDR3 amino acids: CSARPGDYSNQPQHF. DNA for the CDR3: TGCAGTGCTAGACCGGGGGACTATAGCAATCAGCCCCAGCATTTT.

In its sample, this clonotype was seen many times. V usage is TRBV7-3 and J usage is TRBJ1-1, with D perhaps matching TRBD1 (6 bases). Deletions cut 5 bases from V and 0 bases from J, with 10 bases between. Looked up from germline, CDR1 is SGHTA and CDR2 is FQGTGA. The CDR3 has 14 amino acids. The CDR3 DNA reads as TGTGCCAGCAGCCGGGGGGGCCTGAACACTGAAGCTTTCTTT. Its protein product is CASSRGGLNTEAFF. Combining the CDR3 with reference TRBV7-3 and TRBJ1-1 gives the whole variable domain GAGVSQTPSNKVTEKGKYVELRCDPISGHTALYWYRQSLGQGPEFLIYFQGTGAADDSGLPNDRFFAVRPEGSVSTLKIQRTERGDSAVYLCASSRGGLNTEAFFGQGTRLTVV.

The chain joins TRBV6-1 to TRBJ2-2; possibly TRBD2 for D (5 bases). The V end was cut by 5 bases, the J end by 5 bases, with 24 bases between. The CDR3 has 18 amino acids. Germline V gives CDR1 MNHNS, CDR2 SASEGT. CDR3 sequence: CASSPLFWREGDTGELFF. The CDR3 DNA is TGTGCCAGCAGTCCTCTCTTTTGGCGTGAGGGTGATACCGGGGAGCTGTTTTTT.

The table lists this clonotype with a few counts. The V gene is TRBV7-9, the J gene TRBJ2-1, with 7 bases lining up with TRBD2. With 6 bases clipped from V and 4 bases from J, the junction kept 9 bases outside the gene matches. CDR1 is SEHNR and CDR2 is FQNEAQ in the germline V gene (reference sequence). This CDR3 is 15 amino acids long. CDR3 residues: CASRTLAAEYNEQFF. CDR3 nucleotides: TGTGCCAGCAGGACCCTAGCGGCGGAATACAATGAGCAGTTCTTC.

In the case of this clonotype: A single base separates this from a much larger clone, so it may be a read error. The CDR3 bases are TGTGCCAGCAGCTTACTGTCCGGCAGGGGATACGAGCAGTACTTC. Translated: CASSLLSGRGYEQYF. The chain couples TRBV7-6 to TRBJ2-7, with D possibly being TRBD1 (6 bases). V lost 2 bases and J 4 bases, leaving 15 bases between the germline ends. Germline values: CDR1 SGHVS, CDR2 FNYEAQ. CDR3 length: 15 amino acids. The whole variable domain, filled in from reference TRBV7-6 and TRBJ2-7, reads GAGVSQSPRYKVTKRGQDVALRCDPISGHVSLYWYRQALGQGPEFLTYFNYEAQQDKSGLPNDRFSAERPEGSISTLTIQRTEQRDSAMYRCASSLLSGRGYEQYFGPGTRLTVT.

The rearrangement joins TRBV29-1 to TRBJ1-1, with D possibly being TRBD1 (5 bases). This CDR3 region has 12 residues. Trimming removed 5 bases from V and 1 base from J, with 8 bases in between. The germline gives CDR1 SQVTM, CDR2 ANQGSEA. CDR3 sequence (DNA): TGCAGCGTTTCCCAGGGGAACACTGAAGCTTTCTTT. This encodes CSVSQGNTEAFF.

The chain has TRBV4-1 and TRBJ1-3, with D unclear. Trimming removed 2 bases at V and 0 bases at J, with 8 bases between. CDR3 length equals 15 residues. The germline CDR1 and CDR2 sequences are MGHRA and YSYEKL. CDR3 protein: CASSQLGISGNTIYF. CDR3 coding DNA: TGCGCCAGCAGCCAACTGGGTATCTCTGGAAACACCATATATTTT.

This clonotype occurred a few times. The chain employs TRBV10-3 and TRBJ2-6, with D tentatively TRBD1 (7 bases). V lost 7 bases, J lost 1 base, and 17 bases lay in between. This CDR3 contains 17 residues. Germline V gene data show CDR1 as ENHRY and CDR2 as SYGVKD. CDR3 amino acids: CAIMGGPGGSGANVLTF. The CDR3 DNA reads TGTGCCATCATGGGCGGGCCAGGGGGGTCTGGGGCCAACGTCCTGACTTTC.